The 18 T cell receptor beta chains below come from one sample, sequenced in a study of Graves' ophthalmopathy and Graves' hyperthyroidism. Amplification targeted the TCR beta CDR3 regions, with RNA transcripts as the source material. HTBI-primed first-round RT-PCR preceded second-round multiplex PCR. MiXCR, applied by TCRdb to the multiplex PCR reads, yields one record per CDR3 protein. Of approximately 410,000 distinct CDR3 sequences listed, 15% were seen once; the top ten hold around 6.6%. The material sequenced was peripheral blood. These receptor sequences come from a woman aged 18-35 years with stable Graves' hyperthyroidism.

This clonotype appeared many times. The J gene is TRBJ1-1, the V gene TRBV10-2; 7 bases line up with TRBD1. Trimming cost V 6 bases and J 4 bases; bases outside gene matches: 8. This CDR3 has 14 amino acids. Germline CDR1 reads WSHSY; CDR2 reads SAAADI. The CDR3 bases are TGCGCCAGCAGGCATACGTCAGGGGGCACTGAAGCTTTCTTT. This encodes CASRHTSGGTEAFF.

This clonotype was seen repeatedly, ten times or more. The J gene is TRBJ1-1, the V gene TRBV19; D is possibly TRBD1 (5 bases). Trimming removed 6 bases from V and 4 bases from J, with 15 bases in between. The CDR3 totals 14 residues. Germline CDR1 reads LNHDA; CDR2 reads SQIVND (reference sequence). The CDR3 DNA reads TGTGCCAGTAGGCTACTGGGACGATCCACTGAAGCTTTCTTT. Translated: CASRLLGRSTEAFF.

This clonotype was counted ten times or more. This chain connects TRBV7-2 to TRBJ1-2, with no clear D. Germline V CDR1 and CDR2: SGHTA, FQGNSA. The CDR3 length is 14 residues. V shed 1 base and J shed 5 bases, with 11 bases lying between them. This CDR3 reads CASSLDAGGYGYTF. The CDR3 DNA is TGTGCCAGCAGCTTAGACGCAGGCGGATATGGCTACACCTTC.

The table lists this clonotype with many counts. The J gene is TRBJ1-1, the V gene TRBV19; D remains unclear. The CDR3 has 13 residues. Germline values: CDR1 LNHDA, CDR2 SQIVND (reference sequence). V gave up 5 bases and J gave up 3 bases, with 10 bases separating them. The CDR3 nucleotides are TGTGCCAGTAGTCCGACGGTGTACACTGAAGCTTTCTTT. Translated, it gives CASSPTVYTEAFF.

The chain employs TRBV18 and TRBJ1-2; 9 bases align to TRBD1. The V gene's germline CDR1 is KGHSH and CDR2 LQKENI. The V and J ends lost 3 bases and 5 bases, in that order; junction bases with no gene match: 13. This CDR3 spans 17 amino acids. The CDR3 region has the DNA TGTGCCAGCTCACCTAGCCGGGACAGGGATCCCTTTTATGGCTACACCTTC. Encoded protein: CASSPSRDRDPFYGYTF. The full variable domain, rest sourced from reference TRBV18 and TRBJ1-2, is NAGVMQNPRHLVRRRGQEARLRCSPMKGHSHVYWYRQLPEEGLKFMVYLQKENIIDESGMPKERFSAEFPKEGPSILRIQQVVRGDSAAYFCASSPSRDRDPFYGYTFGSGTRLTVV.

This clonotype was counted at least ten times. V usage is TRBV10-3 and J usage is TRBJ2-7; D gene ambiguous. Trimming shortened V by 2 bases and J by 1 base, and 12 bases separated the two germline ends. This CDR3 is built from 15 residues. CDR1 and CDR2 (germline): ENHRY, SYGVKD. The CDR3 sequence is CAISEGRGLSYEQYF. The CDR3 DNA reads as TGTGCCATCAGTGAGGGACGCGGTCTTTCCTACGAGCAGTACTTC.

This clonotype was seen ten or more times. This chain uses TRBV6-5 with TRBJ1-2; D remains ambiguous. CDR3 length: 11 residues. Between the trimmed V and J ends, which lost 9 bases and 3 bases, there was a span of 8 bases. Germline CDR1 MNHEY, CDR2 SVGAGI. The chain's CDR3 is CARKGHYGYTF. The CDR3 region has the DNA TGTGCCAGGAAGGGTCACTATGGCTACACCTTC.

The chain links TRBV7-2 to TRBJ1-1; D gene unclear. This CDR3 spans 14 amino acids. Germline lookup yields CDR1 SGHTA and CDR2 FQGNSA. Trimming pared 1 base from V and 5 bases from J, leaving 11 bases between. The CDR3 loop reads CASSLGGIGTEAFF. CDR3 in DNA: TGTGCCAGCAGCTTAGGTGGTATCGGGACTGAAGCTTTCTTT.

This clonotype was observed a handful of times. V and J are TRBV7-9 and TRBJ1-1; unclear D gene. V was shortened by 1 base and J by 6 bases, with 15 bases between the two germline ends. Germline V gives CDR1 SEHNR, CDR2 FQNEAQ (reference sequence). CDR3 length equals 15 residues. Here the CDR3 reads CASSLGTGRESEAFF. The CDR3 region has the DNA TGTGCCAGCAGCTTAGGGACCGGTCGGGAATCTGAAGCTTTCTTT.

In regard to this clonotype: A much larger clone lies one base from this, so it may be a read error. The chain is built from TRBV6-8 and TRBJ2-6, with D possibly TRBD1 on 5 matching bases. CDR1 MNHGY and CDR2 SAAAGT come from the germline V gene. The CDR3 extends over 18 amino acids. The CDR3 DNA follows: TGTGCCAGCAAACTACGACAGAGCGAAAACTCTGGGGTCAACGTCCTGACTTTC. Translated: CASKLRQSENSGVNVLTF.

This clonotype was detected ten times or more. A much larger clone differs by one base, so this may be a read error. J is TRBJ1-1 and V is TRBV12-3 or TRBV12-4; D not resolved. The CDR3 runs to 13 residues. The CDR3 nucleotides read TGTGCCAGCAGTTCCTTGCCGAGCACTGGAGCTTTCTTT. This gives the protein CASSSLPSTGAFF.

This clonotype was counted many times. The CDR3 is CASRLGQLGNQPQHF. CDR3 nucleotide sequence: TGTGCCAGCAGGCTCGGTCAGTTGGGCAATCAGCCCCAGCATTTT. V and J are TRBV6-5 and TRBJ1-5; D remains unclear. Trimming left V 6 bases short and J 2 bases short, with 14 bases between. CDR1 is MNHEY and CDR2 is SVGAGI in the germline V gene. This CDR3 is 15 amino acids long.

This clonotype showed up just a few times. A much bigger clone sits one base away, suggesting this may be a read error. The chain has TRBV2 and TRBJ2-5; D call uncertain. CDR3 length: 12 residues. CDR1 SNHLY and CDR2 FYNNEI come from the germline V gene. The CDR3: CASRKAAETKYF. The CDR3 coding sequence is TGTGCCAGCAGGAAGGCAGCAGAGACCAAGTACTTC.

This clonotype showed up many times. This chain joins TRBV12-5 and TRBJ1-2; 7 bases map to TRBD1. The germline CDR1 and CDR2 sequences are LGHNT and FRNRAP. CDR3 length: 13 amino acids. The V gene end was trimmed by 1 base and the J gene end by 7 bases; junction bases not matched to a gene: 3. Here the CDR3 DNA reads TGTGCTAGTGGTTTGGCCACAGGGGCTGGCTACACCTTC. This translates into CASGLATGAGYTF.

This sequence joins TRBV5-1 and TRBJ1-2; TRBD1 is a possible D gene (5 bases). The CDR3 contains 14 residues. V was pared by 0 bases and J by 4 bases, with 10 bases between. Germline V gene lookup returns CDR1 SGHRS and CDR2 YFSETQ. The CDR3 spells CASSLDAGIYGYTF. In DNA form, the CDR3 reads TGCGCCAGCAGCTTGGATGCAGGGATCTATGGCTACACCTTC.

This clonotype has more than one count but fewer than ten. This chain connects TRBV18 to TRBJ1-2, with D unresolved. With 3 bases removed from V and 11 bases from J, the gap between germline ends came to 10 bases. The CDR3 covers 11 residues. Germline V CDR1 and CDR2: KGHSH, LQKENI. CDR3 in amino acids: CASSPGWRYTF. DNA for the CDR3: TGTGCCAGCTCACCGGGGTGGCGATACACCTTC.

This clonotype has at least ten counts. This sequence joins TRBV12-3 or TRBV12-4 and TRBJ2-5; D may be TRBD2 (7 bases). This CDR3 has 15 residues. V lost 7 bases, J lost 1 base, and 16 bases lay in between. The CDR3 region is CASIPGGRAQETQYF. DNA for the CDR3: TGTGCCAGCATTCCGGGGGGCAGAGCCCAAGAGACCCAGTACTTC.

This clonotype was seen repeatedly, ten times or more. This chain uses TRBV20-1 with TRBJ2-5; D call uncertain. Looked up from germline, CDR1 is DFQATT and CDR2 is SNEGSKA (reference sequence). Trimming shortened V by 5 bases and J by 5 bases, and 12 bases separated the two germline ends. This CDR3 region has 12 residues. For the CDR3, the DNA is TGCAGTGCTGCTCGGACCCGGGAGACCCAGTACTTC. Its protein product is CSAARTRETQYF.